The clone carrying this T cell receptor beta chain was found once. The data derive from a study of shared clonotypes between healthy human individuals. About the study: Per-donor plates numbered three CD4 naive, three CD4 memory, two CD8 naive and one CD8 memory.

Generated by immunoSEQ multiplex PCR, the TCRdb table keeps only in-frame clones and is missing some. This table has around 2.1 million clones, 85% to 95% appearing once. Cells designated naive CD8 were CD45RO-negative and were positively selected for CCR7, with terminally differentiated effector memory CD45RA+ cells excluded. V lost 3 bases and J lost 9; bases outside the gene matches: 20. The germline V gene encodes CDR1 SEHNR and CDR2 FQNEAQ (reference sequence). The CDR3 runs to 18 residues. This rearrangement joins TRBV7-9 to TRBJ2-1, with 7 bases lining up with TRBD1. The sequence derives from a man between 18 and 29 years old in good health. Some clones in this sample may be carry-over from other donors' samples. The sequencing input was naive CD8+ T cells from PBMCs. CDR3 residues: CASSFPLSWADKGAEQFF. As DNA, the CDR3 is TGTGCCAGCAGCTTCCCCCTGAGTTGGGCGGACAAGGGGGCTGAGCAGTTCTTC.